The 10 T cell receptor beta chains below were found in one sample sequenced in a study of OX40 agonist ivuxolimab in advanced cancers. Sequencing was performed with immunoSEQ multiplex PCR; in TCRdb, only in-frame clones are kept and a portion is missing. The data contain over 45,000 clones, 88% of them seen just once; the ten biggest clones take up roughly 3.3%. Sample: CD4+ or CD8+ T cells sorted from blood, taken in a trial of the OX40 agonist ivuxolimab. These receptor sequences come from an adult with an advanced solid tumor such as melanoma, head and neck, liver or kidney cancer.

The rearrangement links TRBV19 to TRBJ2-1; D gene unclear. The CDR3 has 14 residues. The V gene's germline CDR1 is LNHDA and CDR2 SQIVND (reference sequence). The V and J ends lost 7 bases and 1 base respectively, with 11 bases between them. The CDR3 sequence: CASIGLSSYNEQFF. CDR3 DNA: TGTGCCAGTATTGGGCTTTCTTCCTACAATGAGCAGTTCTTC.

This rearrangement joins TRBV11-3 to TRBJ2-3; TRBD1 matches 8 bases. The CDR3 totals 15 residues. V shed 5 bases, J shed 1 base, and the junction held 5 bases outside the gene matches. Germline-derived CDR1 and CDR2 are SGHNT and YENEEA. CDR3: CASSVPGQGTDTQYF. CDR3 DNA: TGTGCCAGCAGCGTACCGGGACAGGGCACAGATACGCAGTATTTT.

In its sample, this clone was seen a few times. The J gene is TRBJ1-2, the V gene TRBV19; D is uncertain. CDR1 is LNHDA, CDR2 SQIVND, per germline (reference sequence). The V end was cut by 6 bases, the J end by 1 base, with 9 bases between. The CDR3 spans 13 residues. CDR3 protein: CASREQHNYGYTF. As DNA, the CDR3 is TGTGCCAGTAGGGAACAGCATAACTATGGCTACACCTTC.

The chain carries TRBV18 and TRBJ1-1; 9 positions agree with TRBD1. V dropped 0 bases and J dropped 1; count of bases not matched to a gene: 6. The CDR3 sequence is 17 residues long. From germline, CDR1 is KGHSH and CDR2 LQKENI. CDR3 in amino acids: CASSPPGQGSGNTEAFF. In DNA form, the CDR3 reads TGTGCCAGCTCACCACCGGGACAGGGTTCGGGGAACACTGAAGCTTTCTTT.

J is TRBJ2-7 and V is TRBV28; D uncertain. This CDR3 has 13 residues. V dropped 3 bases and J dropped 0 bases, with 6 bases sitting between them. The germline gives CDR1 MDHEN, CDR2 SYDVKM. CDR3 DNA: TGTGCCAGCAGTTTCACGGCCTCCTACGAGCAGTACTTC. Amino acid sequence: CASSFTASYEQYF.

This clone turned up a few times. The rearrangement joins TRBV30 to TRBJ2-5; D not certain. The CDR3 spans 13 residues. CDR1 is GTSNPN, CDR2 SVGIG, per germline (reference sequence). The ends were cut back, 1 base at V and 6 bases at J, with 12 bases in the middle. CDR3 coding DNA: TGTGCCTGGAGTGGTGTCATTCTAAAGACCCAGTACTTC. This translates into CAWSGVILKTQYF.

This chain connects TRBV4-2 to TRBJ1-2, with D possibly TRBD1 on 6 matching bases. The CDR3 is 15 residues long. In germline, CDR1 is LGHNA, CDR2 YNFKEQ. V was cut by 1 base and J by 2 bases, with 11 bases left in between. For the CDR3, the DNA is TGTGCCAGCAGCCAAGGGCCAAGGGGGAACTATGGCTACACCTTC. It translates to CASSQGPRGNYGYTF.

The chain combines TRBV18 with TRBJ2-5; TRBD1 might be the D (6 bases). The DNA end lines up better with TRBJ2-7; the J call may be wrong. This CDR3 has 14 amino acids. Germline lookup yields CDR1 KGHSH and CDR2 LQKENI. CDR3 sequence (DNA): TGTGCCAGCTCACCACCGGGGGTACAGGGCGAGCAGTACTTC. It encodes CASSPPGVQGEQYF.

This clone was seen just once. The chain has TRBV18 and TRBJ1-2, with a possible D match to TRBD1 (5 bases). Germline lookup yields CDR1 KGHSH and CDR2 LQKENI. This CDR3 has 15 residues. Trimming shortened V by 4 bases and J by 6 bases, and 18 bases separated the two germline ends. CDR3 protein: CASSLYSGTDDGYTF. The CDR3 nucleotides are TGTGCCAGCTCACTCTACTCCGGGACGGACGATGGCTACACCTTC.

V usage is TRBV7-9 and J usage is TRBJ2-3; D uncertain. CDR3 length equals 15 residues. V was trimmed by 2 bases and J by 4 bases, leaving 13 bases between them. Germline V gives CDR1 SEHNR, CDR2 FQNEAQ (reference sequence). The CDR3 protein is CASSLLGFRPDTQYF. The CDR3 region has the DNA TGTGCCAGCAGCTTACTGGGGTTCCGGCCAGATACGCAGTATTTT.